The TCR beta chain described here comes from a study of blood T cell repertoires in COVID-19. Across the whole study: Acute and convalescent COVID-19 samples came from the United States, Italy and Spain. Nucleic acid was either cDNA or gDNA, and it came from T cells, B-cell-depleted T cells, or PBMCs.

As handled by the study authors: Scientists estimated how many nucleated cells there were by amplifying reference gene primers. Measured with immunoSEQ multiplex PCR; TCRdb has only the in-frame clones, and not every one. That table is the source of V, J and clone size, and D and trimming were worked out from the DNA. The sample holds roughly 140,000 clones, about nine tenths seen once. V was clipped by 4 bases and J by 9 bases, with 19 bases between them. Germline V gene data show CDR1 as SEHNR and CDR2 as FQNEAQ (reference sequence). This CDR3 is 14 amino acids long. The sequencing input was peripheral blood. The receptor was isolated from a human donor in a cohort sampled during active COVID-19. V gene TRBV7-9 combines with J gene TRBJ2-7, with a possible D match to TRBD2 (5 bases). This chain's CDR3 is CASSSRTPDLGQYF. The CDR3 DNA sequence: TGTGCCAGCAGCTCTAGGACTCCCGATCTTGGGCAGTACTTC.